This T cell receptor beta chain stems from a study of response to subunit inactivated influenza vaccine listed by TCRdb under 2018. In the study overall: To follow how T cells responded to a trivalent subunit inactivated influenza vaccine, the researchers relied on deep quantitative profiling of the T cell receptor repertoire. What the study reported, not specific to this receptor: The authors proposed that each seasonal influenza vaccination may bring in only a limited number of new T cells.

Note on this clonotype: Its binding antigen is unknown. No qualities accompany the bases; no much larger clone lies one base away.

The method was RT-PCR. Sequencing relied on an Illumina HiSeq 2500. The public reads were quality trimmed at Q25 with fastp and then assembled into clones with MiXCR by TCRdb, keeping productive beta chains. Rows are combined by CDR3 protein, so each entry shows the most common genes and DNA. The table for this sample lists 650,000 to 800,000 distinct CDR3 sequences; 18% of them were counted only once. The ten largest clones capture approximately 11% of the sample. The material was PBMCs from blood, obtained about 5 days after vaccination. This TCR derives from a man in his fifties or sixties who received an inactivated influenza vaccine. Donor details come from another sample of the same person, matched by shared clones.

The CDR3 amino acid sequence is: CATSDLFTSGSLDEQFF. The nucleotides read TGTGCCACCAGTGATTTGTTTACTAGCGGGAGCCTCGATGAGCAGTTCTTC. The receptor chain draws on TRBV24-1 and TRBJ2-1; 11 central bases correspond to TRBD2. As encoded in the germline V gene, CDR1 is KGHDR while CDR2 is SFDVKD. V loses 0 bases at its end and J loses 8 bases; junction bases beyond the gene matches: 8. The CDR3 runs 17 amino acids, cysteine and phenylalanine included. The sequence is cut down to CDR3 DNA, 51 bases in frame from base 1.